This T cell receptor (beta chain) was sequenced for a study of cytomegalovirus exposure and HLA in healthy donors. Study-wide results and limits: A previous analysis found most TCR beta V segments productive roughly 87% or roughly 30% of the time. Presence/absence analyses treated sequencing depth as roughly uniform across donors. TCR beta chain V- and J-gene trimming was linked, in a later analysis, to a missense variant in DCLRE1C.

Primers included in the PCR were 60 Vbeta and 13 Jbeta primers. Here immunoSEQ multiplex PCR was the method, and the copy in TCRdb shows in-frame clones only, minus some. The data show roughly 150,000 clones, around 73% seen once. This clone has just a few counts. Its antigen remains unknown. Regarding donors, all were healthy bone marrow donors. This receptor was obtained from a woman aged 18-35 years in good health and CMV-seronegative. Material: PBMCs.

The CDR3 region is CASKVLAGDTDTQYF. In DNA form, the CDR3 reads TGTGCCAGCAAAGTCCTAGCGGGGGACACAGATACGCAGTATTTT. This sequence joins TRBV6-1 and TRBJ2-3, with 10 bases that match TRBD2. Germline V gene lookup returns CDR1 MNHNS and CDR2 SASEGT. The CDR3 totals 15 residues. The V segment lost 7 bases and the J segment 2 bases; nucleotides outside the gene matches: 6.